This TCR beta chain was sequenced during a study of OX40 agonist ivuxolimab in advanced cancers. Study-wide background: An agonistic human IgG2 monoclonal antibody against OX40 (CD134) was given.

CDR3 length: 18 residues. The V and J ends lost 3 bases and 4 bases, in that order; junction bases with no gene match: 14. Germline-derived CDR1 and CDR2 are SGHKS and YYEKEE (reference sequence). The repertoire was sequenced with immunoSEQ multiplex PCR; TCRdb's copy has only in-frame clones and lacks some. The sample shows some 70,000 clones, around 86% of them seen only once. Specimen: CD4+ or CD8+ T cells sorted from blood, collected in a trial of the OX40 agonist ivuxolimab. The sequence was obtained from an adult with an advanced solid tumor such as melanoma, head and neck, liver or kidney cancer. The V call is TRBV5-5, the J call TRBJ1-4, with 8 bases fitting TRBD1. CDR3 sequence reads: CASSSMRTGFGFNEKLFF. Written as DNA, the CDR3 is TGTGCCAGCAGCTCAATGCGGACAGGGTTTGGGTTTAATGAAAAACTGTTTTTT.